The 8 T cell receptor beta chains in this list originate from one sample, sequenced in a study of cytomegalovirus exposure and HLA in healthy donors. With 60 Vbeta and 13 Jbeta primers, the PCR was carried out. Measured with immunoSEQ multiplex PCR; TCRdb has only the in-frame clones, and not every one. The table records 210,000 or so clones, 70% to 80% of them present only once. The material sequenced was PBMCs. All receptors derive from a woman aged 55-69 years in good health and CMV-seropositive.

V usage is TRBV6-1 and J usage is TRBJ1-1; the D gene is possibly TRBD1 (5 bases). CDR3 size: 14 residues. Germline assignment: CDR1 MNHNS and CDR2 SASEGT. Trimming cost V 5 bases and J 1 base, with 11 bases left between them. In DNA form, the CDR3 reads TGTGCCAGCAGTTCCTATCAGGGGAACACTGAAGCTTTCTTT. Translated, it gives CASSSYQGNTEAFF.

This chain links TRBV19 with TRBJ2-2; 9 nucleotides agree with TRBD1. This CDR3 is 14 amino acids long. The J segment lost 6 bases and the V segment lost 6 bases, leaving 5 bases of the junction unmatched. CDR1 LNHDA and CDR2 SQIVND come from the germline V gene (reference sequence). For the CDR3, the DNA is TGTGCCAGTAGGGGGACAGGGTTCGCCGGGGAGCTGTTTTTT. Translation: CASRGTGFAGELFF. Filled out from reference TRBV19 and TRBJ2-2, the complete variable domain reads DGGITQSPKYLFRKEGQNVTLSCEQNLNHDAMYWYRQDPGQGLRLIYYSQIVNDFQKGDIAEGYSVSREKKESFPLTVTSAQKNPTAFYLCASRGTGFAGELFFGEGSRLTVL.

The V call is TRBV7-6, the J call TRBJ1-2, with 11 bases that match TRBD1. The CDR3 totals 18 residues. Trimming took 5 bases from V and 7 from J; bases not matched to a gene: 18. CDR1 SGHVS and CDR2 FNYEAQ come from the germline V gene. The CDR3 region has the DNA TGTGCCAGCAGCCTCCGGACAGGGGGCATCCCGGGGGAGGCTGGCTACACCTTC. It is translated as CASSLRTGGIPGEAGYTF.

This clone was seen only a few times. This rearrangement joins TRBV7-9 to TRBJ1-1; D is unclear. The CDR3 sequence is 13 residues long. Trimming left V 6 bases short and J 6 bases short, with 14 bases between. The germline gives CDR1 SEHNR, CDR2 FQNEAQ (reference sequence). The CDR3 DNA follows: TGTGCCAGCAGTGATCGACGGCGGGCTGAAGCTTTCTTT. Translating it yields CASSDRRRAEAFF.

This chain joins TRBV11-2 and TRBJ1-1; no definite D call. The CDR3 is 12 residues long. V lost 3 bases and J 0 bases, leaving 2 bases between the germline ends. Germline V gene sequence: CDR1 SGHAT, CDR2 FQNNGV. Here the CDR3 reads CASSFMNTEAFF. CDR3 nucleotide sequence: TGTGCCAGCAGCTTTATGAACACTGAAGCTTTCTTT.

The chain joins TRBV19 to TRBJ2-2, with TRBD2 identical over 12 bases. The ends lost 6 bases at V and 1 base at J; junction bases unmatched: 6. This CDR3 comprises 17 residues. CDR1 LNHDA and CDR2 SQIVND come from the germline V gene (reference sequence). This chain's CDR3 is CASRTLAGGGNTGELFF. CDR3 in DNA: TGTGCCAGTAGGACACTAGCGGGGGGAGGGAACACCGGGGAGCTGTTTTTT.

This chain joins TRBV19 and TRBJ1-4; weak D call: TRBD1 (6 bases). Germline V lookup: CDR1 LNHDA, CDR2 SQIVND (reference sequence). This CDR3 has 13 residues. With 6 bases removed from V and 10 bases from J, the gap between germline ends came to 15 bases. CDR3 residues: CASREGGNGKLFF. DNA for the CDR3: TGTGCCAGTAGGGAAGGGGGAAACGGAAAACTGTTTTTT.

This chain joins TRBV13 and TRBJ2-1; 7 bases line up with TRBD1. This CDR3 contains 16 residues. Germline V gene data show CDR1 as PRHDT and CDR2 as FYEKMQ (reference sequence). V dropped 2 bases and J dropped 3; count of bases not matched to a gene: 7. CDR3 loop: CASSLSRPGGYNEQFF. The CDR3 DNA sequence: TGTGCCAGCAGCTTATCTCGGCCAGGGGGCTACAATGAGCAGTTCTTC.